This T cell receptor (beta chain) was identified during a study of T cell responses to AZD1222 COVID-19 vaccine. About the research overall: Doses given second, at about 4 or about 12 weeks, were pooled.

This clone was counted between two and nine times. Its matching antigen is unknown. TCRdb keeps only in-frame clones here, not all; method: immunoSEQ multiplex PCR. The table has about 130,000 clones, 85% to 95% seen once; the top ten hold 7.5% to 9.5%. Looked up from germline, CDR1 is SNHLY and CDR2 is FYNNEI. The CDR3 is 17 residues long. J lost 0 bases, V lost 4 bases, and 9 bases had no gene match. Study-wide points: Nearly half of spike-specific TCRs reportedly target unmutated variant regions.

V gene TRBV2 combines with J gene TRBJ1-5; 7 nucleotides line up with TRBD1. The specimen was peripheral blood, collected on day 0 of AZD1222 vaccination. The clonotype comes from an adult in good health. The CDR3 is CASSAQAQGHSNQPQHF. Here the CDR3 DNA reads TGTGCCAGCAGTGCCCAGGCACAGGGGCATAGCAATCAGCCCCAGCATTTT.